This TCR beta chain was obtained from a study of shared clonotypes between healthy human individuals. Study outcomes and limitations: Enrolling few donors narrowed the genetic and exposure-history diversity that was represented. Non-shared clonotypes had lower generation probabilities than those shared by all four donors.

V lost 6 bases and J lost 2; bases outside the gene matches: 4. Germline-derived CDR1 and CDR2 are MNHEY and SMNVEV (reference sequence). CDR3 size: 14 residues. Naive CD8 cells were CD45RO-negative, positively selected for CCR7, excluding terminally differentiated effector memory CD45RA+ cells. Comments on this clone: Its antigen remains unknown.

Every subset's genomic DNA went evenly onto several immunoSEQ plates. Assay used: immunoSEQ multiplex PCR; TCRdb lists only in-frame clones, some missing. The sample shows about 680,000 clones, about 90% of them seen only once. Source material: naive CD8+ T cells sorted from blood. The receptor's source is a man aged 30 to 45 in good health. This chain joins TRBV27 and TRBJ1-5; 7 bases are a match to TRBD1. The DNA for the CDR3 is TGTGCCAGCAGCCAGGGGGGCGGCAATCAGCCCCAGCATTTT. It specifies CASSQGGGNQPQHF.